The present TCR beta chain was sequenced within a study of Graves' ophthalmopathy and Graves' hyperthyroidism. The CDR3 runs to 16 residues. V gave up 6 bases and J gave up 0 bases, with 15 bases separating them. This clonotype came up many times. The TCR beta CDR3 regions underwent amplification from RNA transcripts. An initial RT-PCR round employing HTBI primers preceded a second-round multiplex PCR. TCRdb re-called the multiplex PCR reads through MiXCR, storing one row per CDR3 protein. The table lists hundreds of thousands of distinct CDR3 sequences, approximately 21% of them singletons. The TCR was taken from a woman aged 18-29 years with stable Graves' hyperthyroidism. Some clones in this sample may be carry-over from other donors' samples. This rearrangement joins TRBV12-3 or TRBV12-4 to TRBJ1-3; D ambiguous. Sequences were obtained from peripheral blood. Here the CDR3 DNA reads TGTGCCAGCAGCCCAATGTTGCAGGACTCTGGAAACACCATATATTTT. This translates into CASSPMLQDSGNTIYF.